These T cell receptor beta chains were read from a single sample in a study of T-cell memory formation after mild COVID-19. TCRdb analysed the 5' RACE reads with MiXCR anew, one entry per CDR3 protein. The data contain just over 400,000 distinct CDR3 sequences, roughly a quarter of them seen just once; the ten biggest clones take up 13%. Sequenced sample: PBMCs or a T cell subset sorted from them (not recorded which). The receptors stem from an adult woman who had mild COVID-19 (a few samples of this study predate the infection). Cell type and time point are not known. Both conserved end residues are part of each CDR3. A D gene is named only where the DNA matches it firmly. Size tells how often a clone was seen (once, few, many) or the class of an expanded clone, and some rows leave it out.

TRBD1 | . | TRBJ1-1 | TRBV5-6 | TGTGCCAGCAGCCCCGGGACAGGGGGGTCTGAAGCTTTCTTT | CASSPGTGGSEAFF
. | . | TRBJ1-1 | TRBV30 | TGTGCCTGGATCTCAATTTTGGGAGGTGGAGAAGCTTTCTTT | CAWISILGGGEAFF
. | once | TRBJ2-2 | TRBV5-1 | TGCGCCAGCAGCCCGCGGGGATCTCCGGGGGAGCTGTTTTTT | CASSPRGSPGELFF
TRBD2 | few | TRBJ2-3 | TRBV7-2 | TGTGCCAGCAGCTTATTGATGGCGGGGGTCACAGATACGCAGTATTTT | CASSLLMAGVTDTQYF
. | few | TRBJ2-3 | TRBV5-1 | TGCGCCAGCAGCTTGGCCCGTGACACCCAGGGCGGAGATACGCAGTATTTT | CASSLARDTQGGDTQYF
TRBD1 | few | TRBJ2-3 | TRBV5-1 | TGCGCCAGCAGCTTGGCCCTGCTCAGGGGGTCCACAGATACGCAGTATTTT | CASSLALLRGSTDTQYF
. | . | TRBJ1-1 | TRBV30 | TGTGCCTGGAGTGTAGAAAGGGCTCGTGAAGCTTTCTTT | CAWSVERAREAFF
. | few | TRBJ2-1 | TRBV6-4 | TGTGCCAGCAGTGACGGGGCGGCGACCTACAATGAGCAGTTCTTC | CASSDGAATYNEQFF
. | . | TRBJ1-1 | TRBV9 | TGTGCCAGCAGCGTAGGGGGGCAGAACACTGAAGCTTTCTTT | CASSVGGQNTEAFF
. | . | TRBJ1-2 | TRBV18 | TGTGCCAGCTCACCATATGAGAACTATGGCTACACCTTC | CASSPYENYGYTF
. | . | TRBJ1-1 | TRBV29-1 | TGCAGCCCGGGGCCAAAACCGGGGCCACCCGGAGGAACTGAAGCTTTCTTT | CSPGPKPGPPGGTEAFF
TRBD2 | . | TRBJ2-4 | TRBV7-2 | TGTGCCAGCAGCAAAAGGACTAGTGTAGCCAAAAACATTCAGTACTTC | CASSKRTSVAKNIQYF